This is a list of T cell receptor beta chains from one sample in a study of shared clonotypes between healthy human individuals. Generated by immunoSEQ multiplex PCR, the TCRdb table keeps only in-frame clones and is missing some. The sample shows some 700,000 clones, roughly 88% of them seen only once. Sequencing input: memory CD8+ T cells from PBMCs. Source of these receptors: a man aged 18 to 35 in good health. Some clones in this sample may be carry-over from other donors' samples. CDR3s include the opening cysteine and the closing phenylalanine or tryptophan. A D gene is named only where the DNA matches it firmly. Where a row states a size, it is once, few, many or the class of an expanded clone; other rows omit it.

J gene: TRBJ2-7; V gene: TRBV6-1; D gene: TRBD2; clone size: -; CDR3 DNA: TGTGCCAGCAGTGAATACGCTAGCGGGCCCTCCTACGAGCAGTACTTC; CDR3 protein: CASSEYASGPSYEQYF
J gene: TRBJ2-7; V gene: TRBV11-2; D gene: -; clone size: -; CDR3 DNA: TGTGCCACAAGGGCGGATTCCTACGAGCAGTACTTC; CDR3 protein: CATRADSYEQYF
J gene: TRBJ2-7; V gene: TRBV4-1; D gene: -; clone size: -; CDR3 DNA: TGCGCCAGCAGCCAAGCGGGTACTACCTACGAGCAGTACTTC; CDR3 protein: CASSQAGTTYEQYF
J gene: TRBJ1-1; V gene: TRBV29-1; D gene: -; clone size: few; CDR3 DNA: TGCAGCGCTCTTGAGTTCTTTGGGATGAACACTGAAGCTTTCTTT; CDR3 protein: CSALEFFGMNTEAFF
J gene: TRBJ1-4; V gene: TRBV27; D gene: TRBD1; clone size: -; CDR3 DNA: TGTGCCAGCAGTTCCGGTCCCGGGACAGGGATTAATGAAAAACTGTTTTTT; CDR3 protein: CASSSGPGTGINEKLFF
J gene: TRBJ1-2; V gene: TRBV19; D gene: -; clone size: -; CDR3 DNA: TGTGCCAGTAGTATTAGGGTAGGCGACTATGGCTACACCTTC; CDR3 protein: CASSIRVGDYGYTF
J gene: TRBJ2-1; V gene: TRBV7-7; D gene: -; clone size: -; CDR3 DNA: TGTGCCAGCAGCTTAAGGCTTTCGGGTGAGCAGTTCTTC; CDR3 protein: CASSLRLSGEQFF
J gene: TRBJ1-1; V gene: TRBV19; D gene: -; clone size: -; CDR3 DNA: TGTGCCAGTTCTTATACAGGGCGGACTGAAGCTTTCTTT; CDR3 protein: CASSYTGRTEAFF
J gene: TRBJ1-3; V gene: TRBV6-6; D gene: -; clone size: -; CDR3 DNA: TGTGCCAGCAGTCCCGGTGGCACCATATATTTT; CDR3 protein: CASSPGGTIYF
J gene: TRBJ2-1; V gene: TRBV7-6; D gene: TRBD2; clone size: -; CDR3 DNA: TGTGCCAGCAGCATAGGCGGCGGGGCGGGAGGTTCCTACAATGAGCAGTTCTTC; CDR3 protein: CASSIGGGAGGSYNEQFF
J gene: TRBJ1-5; V gene: TRBV21-1; D gene: -; clone size: once; CDR3 DNA: TGTGCCAGCAGCTTAAGGCGCGGGGAACGGGGCAATCAGCCCCAGCATTTT; CDR3 protein: CASSLRRGERGNQPQHF
J gene: TRBJ2-7; V gene: TRBV5-1; D gene: -; clone size: -; CDR3 DNA: TGCGCCAGCAGCCCTTCTCCGGCCTACGAGCAGTACTTC; CDR3 protein: CASSPSPAYEQYF
J gene: TRBJ1-1; V gene: TRBV9; D gene: -; clone size: -; CDR3 DNA: TGTGCCAGCAGCGCTAATCCTACTGAAGCTTTCTTT; CDR3 protein: CASSANPTEAFF
J gene: TRBJ1-2; V gene: TRBV29-1; D gene: -; clone size: -; CDR3 DNA: TGCAGCGTTGAAGATCTTAACAGCAAAGACTATGGCTACACCTTC; CDR3 protein: CSVEDLNSKDYGYTF
J gene: TRBJ1-1; V gene: TRBV27; D gene: TRBD1; clone size: -; CDR3 DNA: TGTGCCAGCAGTTTGGGCAGGGGGCACACTGAAGCTTTCTTT; CDR3 protein: CASSLGRGHTEAFF
J gene: TRBJ2-6; V gene: TRBV4-1; D gene: -; clone size: -; CDR3 DNA: TGCGCCAGCAGCCAAGTCCAATCTGGGGCCAACGTCCTGACTTTC; CDR3 protein: CASSQVQSGANVLTF
J gene: TRBJ1-2; V gene: TRBV9; D gene: -; clone size: -; CDR3 DNA: TGTGCCAGCAGCGTAGGGTTAGCGTCGAGTGGCTACACCTTC; CDR3 protein: CASSVGLASSGYTF
J gene: TRBJ2-7; V gene: TRBV7-9; D gene: TRBD2; clone size: -; CDR3 DNA: TGTGCCAGCAGCCTGACTAGCGGACCCACCTACGAGCAGTACTTC; CDR3 protein: CASSLTSGPTYEQYF
J gene: TRBJ2-7; V gene: TRBV5-6; D gene: -; clone size: -; CDR3 DNA: TGTGCCAGCAGCCTGGGAAGGTACGTCGGCGAGCAGTACTTC; CDR3 protein: CASSLGRYVGEQYF
J gene: TRBJ2-1; V gene: TRBV19; D gene: -; clone size: -; CDR3 DNA: TGTGCCAGTAGTACCCCTTGGGCAAGGGGCCACAATGAGCAGTTCTTC; CDR3 protein: CASSTPWARGHNEQFF
J gene: TRBJ2-4; V gene: TRBV28; D gene: TRBD1; clone size: -; CDR3 DNA: TGTGCCAGCAGAAAACGCCGGGACAGAGATTCTAGCCAGGGCATTCAGTACTTC; CDR3 protein: CASRKRRDRDSSQGIQYF
J gene: TRBJ2-3; V gene: TRBV5-1; D gene: -; clone size: -; CDR3 DNA: TGCGCCAGCACCCCTGTGCGGGCTAGCACAGATACGCAGTATTTT; CDR3 protein: CASTPVRASTDTQYF
J gene: TRBJ2-1; V gene: TRBV5-6; D gene: -; clone size: -; CDR3 DNA: TGTGCCAGCAGCTTGGGCCTAGGAAGCGATGAGCAGTTCTTC; CDR3 protein: CASSLGLGSDEQFF
J gene: TRBJ2-2; V gene: TRBV16; D gene: -; clone size: -; CDR3 DNA: TGTGCCAGCAGTCCCGCAAAGGAGGGCATTATCGGGGAGCTGTTTTTT; CDR3 protein: CASSPAKEGIIGELFF
J gene: TRBJ2-5; V gene: TRBV29-1; D gene: TRBD2; clone size: -; CDR3 DNA: TGCAGCGTTGCGGGACTAGCGGAAAAAGAGACCCAGTACTTC; CDR3 protein: CSVAGLAEKETQYF
J gene: TRBJ2-1; V gene: TRBV2; D gene: -; clone size: few; CDR3 DNA: TGTGCCAGCAGTGAACGCGGAATAGGGAATGAGCAGTTCTTC; CDR3 protein: CASSERGIGNEQFF
J gene: TRBJ2-1; V gene: TRBV29-1; D gene: -; clone size: -; CDR3 DNA: TGCAGCGGGAGACAGATGTCCCATGAGCAGTTCTTC; CDR3 protein: CSGRQMSHEQFF
J gene: TRBJ2-2; V gene: TRBV19; D gene: TRBD2; clone size: -; CDR3 DNA: TGTGCCAGCGGGGAAACCGGGACTACTCTCCGCTGGGAGCTGTTTTTT; CDR3 protein: CASGETGTTLRWELFF
J gene: TRBJ2-7; V gene: TRBV7-9; D gene: TRBD2; clone size: -; CDR3 DNA: TGTGCCAGCAGCTTATCGGTAGCGGGAGTTCACGAGCAGTACTTC; CDR3 protein: CASSLSVAGVHEQYF
J gene: TRBJ2-1; V gene: TRBV7-9; D gene: TRBD1; clone size: -; CDR3 DNA: TGTGCCAGCAGCAAGAGACAGGGCGGCGGTTATTATGGGCAGTTCTTC; CDR3 protein: CASSKRQGGGYYGQFF
J gene: TRBJ1-2; V gene: TRBV5-1; D gene: -; clone size: -; CDR3 DNA: TGCGCCAGCAGCTTGGGAAGTAACTATGGCTACACCTTC; CDR3 protein: CASSLGSNYGYTF
J gene: TRBJ2-3; V gene: TRBV6-4; D gene: TRBD1; clone size: many; CDR3 DNA: TGTGCCAGCAGTGACGGGACAGGGGGCGATACGCAGTATTTT; CDR3 protein: CASSDGTGGDTQYF
J gene: TRBJ2-1; V gene: TRBV5-6; D gene: -; clone size: -; CDR3 DNA: TGTGCCAGCCATTTTTTAGGAAGCCCCTACAATGAGCAGTTCTTC; CDR3 protein: CASHFLGSPYNEQFF
J gene: TRBJ2-1; V gene: TRBV28; D gene: -; clone size: -; CDR3 DNA: TGTGCCGCCAGCCATGCGCTGGGGGACAATGAGCAGTTCTTC; CDR3 protein: CAASHALGDNEQFF
J gene: TRBJ2-7; V gene: TRBV7-9; D gene: -; clone size: -; CDR3 DNA: TGTGCCAGCTCAGGCTCCTACGAGCAGTACTTC; CDR3 protein: CASSGSYEQYF
J gene: TRBJ2-7; V gene: TRBV7-9; D gene: -; clone size: -; CDR3 DNA: TGTGCCAGCACCAACGTCGGGTCCGCCTACGAGCAGTACTTC; CDR3 protein: CASTNVGSAYEQYF
J gene: TRBJ1-1; V gene: TRBV19; D gene: -; clone size: -; CDR3 DNA: TGTGCCAGTAGTATGGGAGGACGGAACACTGAAGCTTTCTTT; CDR3 protein: CASSMGGRNTEAFF
J gene: TRBJ1-6; V gene: TRBV28; D gene: -; clone size: -; CDR3 DNA: TGTGCCAGCACTCTCAGGTTCAATTCACCCCTCCACTTT; CDR3 protein: CASTLRFNSPLHF
J gene: TRBJ2-1; V gene: TRBV19; D gene: -; clone size: -; CDR3 DNA: TGTGCCAGTAGTGGCACAAGTGACTTCCCCTACAATGAGCAGTTCTTC; CDR3 protein: CASSGTSDFPYNEQFF
J gene: TRBJ1-1; V gene: TRBV4-1; D gene: TRBD1; clone size: -; CDR3 DNA: TGCGCCAGCAGCCAAAGGCTCCGGGACAGGGTTGTTGGGACTGAAGCTTTCTTT; CDR3 protein: CASSQRLRDRVVGTEAFF
J gene: TRBJ2-3; V gene: TRBV28; D gene: -; clone size: -; CDR3 DNA: TGTGCCAGCAGTTTATTTTTCTCGGATCCCCTGGGGGGACTTGACTCGGGGGATACGCAGTATTTT; CDR3 protein: CASSLFFSDPLGGLDSGDTQYF
J gene: TRBJ2-3; V gene: TRBV7-7; D gene: -; clone size: -; CDR3 DNA: TGTGCCAGCAGCTTAAAAGAGGGGTGGGATACGCAGTATTTT; CDR3 protein: CASSLKEGWDTQYF
J gene: TRBJ1-3; V gene: TRBV9; D gene: -; clone size: -; CDR3 DNA: TGTGCCAGCAGCGTAGGAGGGCGCCCCTCTGGAAACACCATATATTTT; CDR3 protein: CASSVGGRPSGNTIYF
J gene: TRBJ2-6; V gene: TRBV19; D gene: -; clone size: -; CDR3 DNA: TGTGCCAGTAAGGGGGGCAGTTACCTCTCTGGGGCCAACGTCCTGACTTTC; CDR3 protein: CASKGGSYLSGANVLTF
J gene: TRBJ1-4; V gene: TRBV6-6; D gene: -; clone size: -; CDR3 DNA: TGTGCCAGCAGGCATGGACGGACTAATGAAAAACTGTTTTTT; CDR3 protein: CASRHGRTNEKLFF
J gene: TRBJ2-3; V gene: TRBV28; D gene: -; clone size: -; CDR3 DNA: TGTGCCTCCGCCGTCGGTTTTAGCACAGATACGCAGTATTTT; CDR3 protein: CASAVGFSTDTQYF
J gene: TRBJ2-1; V gene: TRBV4-3; D gene: -; clone size: -; CDR3 DNA: TGCGCCAGCAGCCAAGAATTTCTACACGTTGAGCAGTTCTTC; CDR3 protein: CASSQEFLHVEQFF
J gene: TRBJ1-5; V gene: TRBV19; D gene: -; clone size: -; CDR3 DNA: TGTGCCAGTAGCCGGCGGAGACAGAATAGCAATCAGCCCCAGCATTTT; CDR3 protein: CASSRRRQNSNQPQHF
J gene: TRBJ2-3; V gene: TRBV19; D gene: -; clone size: -; CDR3 DNA: TGTGCCAGTAGTATTATGGGCACAGATACGCAGTATTTT; CDR3 protein: CASSIMGTDTQYF
J gene: TRBJ1-2; V gene: TRBV27; D gene: -; clone size: -; CDR3 DNA: TGTGCCAGCGGTAGACAGGTTAACTATGGCTACACCTTC; CDR3 protein: CASGRQVNYGYTF
J gene: TRBJ2-3; V gene: TRBV25-1; D gene: -; clone size: -; CDR3 DNA: TGTGCCAGCAGTAGGTCCCCAGCCAGCACAGATACGCAGTATTTT; CDR3 protein: CASSRSPASTDTQYF
J gene: TRBJ1-2; V gene: TRBV7-9; D gene: -; clone size: -; CDR3 DNA: TGTGCCAGCAGCCTACGTGGCTATGGCTACACCTTC; CDR3 protein: CASSLRGYGYTF
J gene: TRBJ2-7; V gene: TRBV19; D gene: -; clone size: -; CDR3 DNA: TGTGCCAGTAGGACTAACGCTATCTCCTACGAGCAGTACTTC; CDR3 protein: CASRTNAISYEQYF
J gene: TRBJ1-1; V gene: TRBV28; D gene: -; clone size: -; CDR3 DNA: TGTGCCAGCAGTTTATCCGAGATGGAGGGATGGAACACTGAAGCTTTCTTT; CDR3 protein: CASSLSEMEGWNTEAFF
J gene: TRBJ2-7; V gene: TRBV27; D gene: -; clone size: -; CDR3 DNA: TGTGCCAGCAGTTTCTTTTCTCCCACGAAATCTACGTCCTACGAGCAGTACTTC; CDR3 protein: CASSFFSPTKSTSYEQYF